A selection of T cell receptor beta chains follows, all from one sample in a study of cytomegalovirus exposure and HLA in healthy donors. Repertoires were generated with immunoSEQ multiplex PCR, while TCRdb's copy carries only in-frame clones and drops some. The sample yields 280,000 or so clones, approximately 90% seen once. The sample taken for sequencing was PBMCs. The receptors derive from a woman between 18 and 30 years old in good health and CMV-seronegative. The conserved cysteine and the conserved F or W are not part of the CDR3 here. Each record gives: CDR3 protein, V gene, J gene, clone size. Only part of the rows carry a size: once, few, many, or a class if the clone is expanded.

ASSSLTGEGYT	TRBV11-2	TRBJ1-2	NA
AWSVRRIRLYGYT	TRBV30	TRBJ1-2	NA
ASSYGHPYGYT	TRBV6-6	TRBJ1-2	NA
ASSVRRSYEQY	TRBV6-1	TRBJ2-7	once
ASSIAGKGDTQY	TRBV6-1	TRBJ2-3	NA
ASSTLTSGGTDTQY	TRBV19	TRBJ2-3	NA
ASSPTEYYGYT	TRBV14	TRBJ1-2	NA
ASSLPQKGENIQY	TRBV19	TRBJ2-4	NA
ASSFRGSGGTGEQF	TRBV7-2	TRBJ2-1	NA
ASTGTRDWDEKLF	TRBV6-6	TRBJ1-4	NA
ASSVTGALYGAF	TRBV6-1	TRBJ1-1	NA
ASSGAGGLWYEQY	TRBV6-5	TRBJ2-7	NA
ASSIRAGGITGELF	TRBV19	TRBJ2-2	NA
ASGWGGSGNEQY	TRBV12-5	TRBJ2-7	NA
ASVPDRGLNNEQF	TRBV2	TRBJ2-1	NA
AWRATLEQY	TRBV30	TRBJ2-7	once
ASQQGALIYGYT	TRBV19	TRBJ1-2	NA
ASQTGGASATDTQY	TRBV28	TRBJ2-3	NA
ASSPVDGTGYNEQY	TRBV18	TRBJ2-7	NA
ASNRFPGNYGYT	TRBV30	TRBJ1-2	NA
ASSRGLAEKETQY	TRBV5-4	TRBJ2-5	NA
ASLRDRETGELF	TRBV2	TRBJ2-2	NA
ATSTATGIELF	TRBV15	TRBJ1-4	NA